What follows describes a single TCR beta chain. Germline CDR1 LNHDA, CDR2 SQIVND (reference sequence). V gave up 4 bases and J gave up 6 bases, with 7 bases separating them. This CDR3 spans 12 amino acids. The entry originates in a study of CD8 T cells in Susac syndrome. RNA in amounts of roughly 0.5 to 1 ug was reverse transcribed with random hexamers. Amplification of TCR beta CDR3 used immunoSEQ multiplex PCR across 54 Vbeta and 13 Jbeta. TCRdb itself ran the immunoSEQ multiplex PCR reads through MiXCR, one entry per CDR3 protein. The repertoire holds roughly 120,000 distinct CDR3 sequences, with around 94% as singletons. Negative isolation was applied to CD8+ and CD4+ T cells, and FACS enrichment was applied to TEMRA cells.

The clonotype was recovered from a human donor with multiple sclerosis. Sequenced sample: CD4+ T cells from PBMCs. The J gene is TRBJ2-4, the V gene TRBV19; no definite D call. For the CDR3, the DNA is TGTGCCAGTAGTAAATCAAGAAACATTCAGTACTTC. Its translation: CASSKSRNIQYF.